This TCR beta chain was recorded in a study of CD8+ T cells in alopecia areata. The CDR3 runs 16 residues. With 3 bases removed from V and 5 bases from J, the gap between germline ends came to 15 bases. Germline V gene data show CDR1 as SGHRS and CDR2 as YFSETQ. CD4+ cells underwent sorting into CD25+CD127- cells for roughly 5 patients. PBMCs were stained for CD3, CD4 and CD8, and CD4+ and CD8+ T cells were sorted. The authors extracted RNA and reverse transcribed it into cDNA as the sequencing template. The repertoire was sequenced with immunoSEQ multiplex PCR; TCRdb's copy has only in-frame clones and lacks some. The table records 35,000 to 45,000 clones, around 57% of them present only once.

The chain has TRBV5-1 and TRBJ1-6; maybe TRBD1 (6 bases). This receptor was identified in a human donor with alopecia areata. The sequenced material came from CD4+ Tregs sorted from blood. In nucleotides, the CDR3 is TGCGCCAGCAGCTCCGGGGGCGGGACGGATAATTCACCCCTCCACTTT. Translation gives CASSSGGGTDNSPLHF.